This T cell receptor beta chain was sequenced during a study of T cells after yellow fever vaccination. Study details: Low-cell-number fractions were prepared with SMART-Seq v4 Ultra Low Input. Points from the study as a whole: Any FACS-sorted repertoire could hold abundant clonotypes that contaminate it from the bulk population. Booster sampling recovered most clones from primary vaccination (less than 97% CD4, around 88% CD8).

TCRdb passed the 5' RACE reads through MiXCR, listing each CDR3 protein once. The data contain hundreds of thousands of distinct CDR3 sequences, about 14% of them singletons. Points on this clonotype: Its antigen is as yet unknown.

V was pared by 3 bases and J by 0 bases, with 12 bases between. The CDR3 totals 15 residues. Germline V gives CDR1 MNHEY, CDR2 SVGAGI. Sequencing used PBMCs, obtained on the day of the yellow fever booster vaccination. The chain has TRBV6-5 and TRBJ2-7; D not certain. The TCR comes from a man aged 30 to 45 who received the YFV17D yellow fever vaccine. CDR3 sequence: CASSYRQSPSYEQYF. CDR3 in DNA: TGTGCCAGCAGTTATCGGCAGTCCCCCTCCTACGAGCAGTACTTC.